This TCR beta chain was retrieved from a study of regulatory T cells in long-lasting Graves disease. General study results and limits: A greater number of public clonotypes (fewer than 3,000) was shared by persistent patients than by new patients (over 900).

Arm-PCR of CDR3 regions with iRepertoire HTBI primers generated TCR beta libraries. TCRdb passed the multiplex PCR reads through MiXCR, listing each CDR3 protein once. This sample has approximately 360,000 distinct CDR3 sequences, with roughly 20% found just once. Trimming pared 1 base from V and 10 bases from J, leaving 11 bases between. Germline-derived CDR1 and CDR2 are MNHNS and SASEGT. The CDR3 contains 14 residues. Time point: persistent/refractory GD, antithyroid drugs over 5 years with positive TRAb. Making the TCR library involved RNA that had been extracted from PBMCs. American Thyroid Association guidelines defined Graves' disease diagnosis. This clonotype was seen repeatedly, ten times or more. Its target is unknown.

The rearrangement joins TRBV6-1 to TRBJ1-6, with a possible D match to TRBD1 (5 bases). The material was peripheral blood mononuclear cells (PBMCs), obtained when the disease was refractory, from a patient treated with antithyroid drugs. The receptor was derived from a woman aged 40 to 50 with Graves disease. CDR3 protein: CASSEVTGGSPLHF. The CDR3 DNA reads TGTGCCAGCAGTGAAGTTACAGGAGGCTCACCCCTCCACTTT.